This T cell receptor beta chain comes out of a study of identical twins listed by TCRdb under 2016. The study in broad terms: The study deep-sequenced TCR alpha and beta repertoires from monozygotic twins, unrelated adults of various ages and cord blood to test whether fetal clonotypes persist. Replicate twin experiments were performed at different times using different library preparation protocols to rule out contamination. Summary of the overall study and its limitations: Invariant T cells such as MAIT and iNKT could partly confound zero-insertion analyses, though diverse VJ usage argued against this for most clonotypes. Compared with coincidental sharing between unrelated individuals, out-of-frame TCR alpha sequences shared between twins showed an excess of sequences with low generation probability. In beta out-of-frame sequences, excess twin sharing was weaker, because having fewer shared sequences lowered the signal-to-noise ratio. Because the same donors could not be followed over many years, the conclusions relied on cross-sectional statistical analysis. Abundant cord blood beta clonotypes carried fewer insertions; young adult naive repertoires showed a weaker similar trend, while memory repertoires showed none. Recombination models systematically underestimated out-of-frame TCR alpha sharing in monozygotic twins but agreed with sharing between unrelated individuals.

As concerns this clonotype: Its antigen target is currently unknown. No base qualities exist here, and no much larger clone lies one base off it.

Library preparation used 5' RACE. TCRdb shows the sequencer as Illumina HiSeq 2000. Template switching added a universal primer binding site, and the final cDNA carried a unique molecular identifier that allowed TCR cDNA molecules to be counted accurately. Specific primers in the conserved constant-segment region were used to synthesize first-strand cDNA for TCR alpha and beta chains. To control for contamination, every cDNA library carried two barcodes: a SMART-Mk sample barcode plus Illumina barcodes. TruSeq adapter sequences along with Illumina sample barcodes were introduced in two successive PCR steps. The Illumina HiSeq platform was used with custom primers to sequence TCR alpha and beta cDNA libraries. Regarding the original processing steps: MiGEC was used to process raw reads and extract unique molecular identifiers, and MiXCR was used to find CDR3 positions. For each individual, recombination models were inferred using an EM algorithm with the repgenHMM and IGoR tools. The analysis of shared clonotypes was done with the tcR package in R, with sharing normalized by the product of cloneset sizes. Out-of-frame nonproductive sequences were analyzed to study raw recombination free of thymic and clonal selection effects. Clones were called with MiXCR by TCRdb after fastp trimmed the public reads at Q25, and only in-frame beta chains were retained. Entries that share a CDR3 protein sequence are merged under the most common genes and DNA. TCRdb, rather than the study authors, made the V and J calls. Within this sample are about 250,000 distinct CDR3 sequences, with around 15% of them counted one time only. The top ten clonotypes cover 8.8% of the sample.

All donors were healthy Caucasians. Miltenyi CD45RO+ enrichment and human naive T-cell isolation kits were used to isolate memory (CD45RO+) and naive T cells from PBMC. Sequenced: memory (CD45RO+) T cells sorted from blood. This specimen's cell subset or site label, interpreted: CD45RO+ enriched T cells. This receptor was obtained from a woman aged 18-35 years in good health.

The DNA is as follows: TGTGCCAGCAGCTTATTTAAGGGAACAGGGGTTGTAAATGAGCAGTTCTTC. Translated, it gives CASSLFKGTGVVNEQFF. This sequence uses TRBV7-9 and TRBJ2-1; 7 bases in the junction line up with TRBD1. CDR1 and CDR2 are drawn from the germline V gene (reference sequence): SEHNR, FQNEAQ. Trimming takes 2 bases off V and 7 bases off J; junction bases not matched to a gene: 14. Measured from the cysteine to the phenylalanine, the CDR3 is 17 residues long. Only the CDR3 region is kept as DNA, spanning 51 bases read in frame from base 1.